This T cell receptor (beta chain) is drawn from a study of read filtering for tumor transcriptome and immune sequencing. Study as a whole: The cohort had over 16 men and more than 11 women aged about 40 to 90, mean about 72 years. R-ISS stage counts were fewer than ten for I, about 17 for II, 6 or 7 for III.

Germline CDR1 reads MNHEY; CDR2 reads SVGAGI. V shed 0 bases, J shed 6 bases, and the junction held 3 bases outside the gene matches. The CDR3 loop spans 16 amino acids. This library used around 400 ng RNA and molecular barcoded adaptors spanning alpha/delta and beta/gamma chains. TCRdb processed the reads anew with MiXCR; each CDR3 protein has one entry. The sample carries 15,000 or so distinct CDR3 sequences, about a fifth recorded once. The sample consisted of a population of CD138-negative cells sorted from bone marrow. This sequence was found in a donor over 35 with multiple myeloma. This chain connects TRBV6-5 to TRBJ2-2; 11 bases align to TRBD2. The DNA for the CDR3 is TGTGCCAGCAGTTACTCTAGCGGGAGGGTGGCCGGGGAGCTGTTTTTT. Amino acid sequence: CASSYSSGRVAGELFF.